A single T cell receptor beta chain is shown here with its context. Sequencing was performed with immunoSEQ multiplex PCR; in TCRdb, only in-frame clones are kept and a portion is missing. The table shows tens of thousands of clones, with about 94% occurring only once. These data originate in a study of blood T cell repertoires in COVID-19. Trimming shortened V by 10 bases and J by 6 bases, and 9 bases separated the two germline ends. Germline V lookup: CDR1 SGHRS, CDR2 YFSETQ. The CDR3 is 10 amino acids. The chain uses TRBV5-1 and TRBJ2-3, with no clear D. The receptor was derived from a human donor with active COVID-19. The donor label of this sample is uncertain. The sequencing input was peripheral blood. The CDR3 reads CACGEDTQYF. DNA of the CDR3: TGCGCCTGCGGAGAGGATACGCAGTATTTT.